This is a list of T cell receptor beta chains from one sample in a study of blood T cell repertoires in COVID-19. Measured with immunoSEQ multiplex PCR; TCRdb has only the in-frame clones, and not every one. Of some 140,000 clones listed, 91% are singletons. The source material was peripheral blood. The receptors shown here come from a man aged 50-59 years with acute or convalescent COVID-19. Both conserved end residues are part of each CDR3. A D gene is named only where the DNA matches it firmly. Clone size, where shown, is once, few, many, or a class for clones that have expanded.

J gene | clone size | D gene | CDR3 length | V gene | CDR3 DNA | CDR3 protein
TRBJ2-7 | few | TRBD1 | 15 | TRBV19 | TGTGCCAGTAGCTTTTCCGGGACAGGGTCCTACGAGCAGTACTTC | CASSFSGTGSYEQYF
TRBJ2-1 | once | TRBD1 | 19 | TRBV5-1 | TGCGCCAGCAGCTCCCGGGGTGGGGACAGGGGTAGGTCCTACAATGAGCAGTTCTTC | CASSSRGGDRGRSYNEQFF
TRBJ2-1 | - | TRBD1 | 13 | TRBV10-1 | TGCGCCAGCAGTTTAGTACAGGGGGCTGAGCAGTTCTTC | CASSLVQGAEQFF
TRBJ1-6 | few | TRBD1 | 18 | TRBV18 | TGTGCCAGCTCTGCGCCGCGGACAGGGGCAGACTATAATTCACCCCTCCACTTT | CASSAPRTGADYNSPLHF
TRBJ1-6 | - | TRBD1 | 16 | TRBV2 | TGTGCCAGCAGTGCCCATCCGGGACAGTCAAATTCACCCCTCCACTTT | CASSAHPGQSNSPLHF
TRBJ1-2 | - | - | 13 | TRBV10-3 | TGTGCCATCAGTGAGCCTACAGATTTAGGCTACACCTTC | CAISEPTDLGYTF
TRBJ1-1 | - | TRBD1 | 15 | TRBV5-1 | TGCGCCTCACGGAGGGACGGGACAGGGGCCTTCGAAGCTTTCTTT | CASRRDGTGAFEAFF
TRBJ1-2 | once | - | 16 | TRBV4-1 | TGCGCCAGCAGCCAAGAGCCGACAGGCCAGAACTATGGCTACACCTTC | CASSQEPTGQNYGYTF
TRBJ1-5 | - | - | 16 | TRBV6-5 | TGTGCCAGCAGTTCTGGTCGAACAGGGACGGGTCAGCCCCAGCATTTT | CASSSGRTGTGQPQHF
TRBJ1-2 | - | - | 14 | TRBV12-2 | TGTGCAAGTCGCTTAGCGCGGACAGCCAGTGGCTACACCTTC | CASRLARTASGYTF
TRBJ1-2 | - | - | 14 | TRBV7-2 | TGTGCCAGCCGCAGGGAAACGGCTTCTGGTGGCTACACCTTC | CASRRETASGGYTF
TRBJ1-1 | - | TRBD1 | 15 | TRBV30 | TGTGCCTGGAGTGGGGGGGACAGAATGAACACTGAAGCTTTCTTT | CAWSGGDRMNTEAFF
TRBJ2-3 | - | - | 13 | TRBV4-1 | TGCGCCAGCAGCCTACAGAGCACAGATACGCAGTATTTT | CASSLQSTDTQYF
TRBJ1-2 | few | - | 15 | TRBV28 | TGTGCCAGCAGTTCCTGGCAGTCCGACTTCTATGGCTACACCTTC | CASSSWQSDFYGYTF
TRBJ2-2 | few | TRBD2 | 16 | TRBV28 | TGTGCCAGCGGTGGACTTAGCGGGACTAACACCGGGGAGCTGTTTTTT | CASGGLSGTNTGELFF
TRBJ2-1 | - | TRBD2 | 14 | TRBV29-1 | TGCAGCGCCCGTAGCGGGAGGTATTACAATGAGCAGTTCTTC | CSARSGRYYNEQFF
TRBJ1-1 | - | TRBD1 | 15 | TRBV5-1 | TGCGCCAGCAGAGGGGGACGACAGGGTGGCACTGAAGCTTTCTTT | CASRGGRQGGTEAFF
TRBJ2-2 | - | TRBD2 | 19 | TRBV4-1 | TGCGCCAGCCGTACCTTGGGACTAGCGGGAGGGACCTACACCGGGGAGCTGTTTTTT | CASRTLGLAGGTYTGELFF
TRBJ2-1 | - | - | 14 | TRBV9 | TGTGCCAGCAGCGTAGTCGTCGAGGGCAATGAGCAGTTCTTC | CASSVVVEGNEQFF
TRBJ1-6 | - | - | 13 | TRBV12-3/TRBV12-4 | TGTGCCAGCAGTTCGGGAACTAATTCACCCCTCCACTTT | CASSSGTNSPLHF
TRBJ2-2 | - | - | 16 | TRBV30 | TGTGCCTGGAGTGTAAAAGGGAGAGGGAACACCGGGGAGCTGTTTTTT | CAWSVKGRGNTGELFF
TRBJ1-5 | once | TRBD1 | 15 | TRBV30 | TGTGCCTGGAGTGCGTGGACAGGTGGGAATCAGCCCCAGCATTTT | CAWSAWTGGNQPQHF
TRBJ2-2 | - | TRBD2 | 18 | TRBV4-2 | TGTGCCAGCAGCCGGGACGGGACTAGCGGTTTGCGGACCGGGGAGCTGTTTTTT | CASSRDGTSGLRTGELFF
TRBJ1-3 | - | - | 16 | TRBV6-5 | TGTGCCAGCAGTTACTCGGCAGGGTGGACTGGAAACACCATATATTTT | CASSYSAGWTGNTIYF
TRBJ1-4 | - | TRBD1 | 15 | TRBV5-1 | TGCGCCAGCAGCAGATCGGGACAGGGGAATGAAAAACTGTTTTTT | CASSRSGQGNEKLFF
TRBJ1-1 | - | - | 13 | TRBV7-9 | TGTGCCAGCAGCCCGACAGTTAATACTGAAGCTTTCTTT | CASSPTVNTEAFF
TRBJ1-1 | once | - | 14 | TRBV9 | TGTGCCAGCAGCGTAGTAGGACCGGGGACTGAAGCTTTCTTT | CASSVVGPGTEAFF
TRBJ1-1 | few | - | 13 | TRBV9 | TGTGCCAGCACCAGGGTAGACGGTGTAGGAGCTTTCTTT | CASTRVDGVGAFF